The 30 T cell receptor beta chains below all came from one sample that was sequenced in a study of cytomegalovirus exposure and HLA in healthy donors (TCRdb year 2017). Receptors were amplified or captured by the immunoSEQ multiplex PCR assay. The multiplex PCR relied on a mix of 60 forward primers for TCR Vbeta segments and 13 reverse primers for TCR Jbeta segments. Not all clones reach the TCRdb copy of this immuneACCESS table, which keeps in-frame sequences only. Checked studies attribute under half of the gap to unresolved V genes and leave the rest unexplained. The table kept for this sample lists about 170,000 clones. Jointly, the top ten make up 1.3% of the sample. The sequenced sample was PBMCs. These receptors came from a woman aged 55 to 70 in good health and CMV-seronegative.

CDR3: CASSPVGTGAYEQYF. CDR3 coding DNA: TGTGCCAGCTCACCCGTCGGGACAGGTGCCTACGAGCAGTACTTC. V and J are TRBV18 and TRBJ2-7; 8 nucleotides match TRBD1. The germline V gene has CDR1 KGHSH and CDR2 LQKENI. Trimming at V came to 3 bases and at J to 2 bases, leaving 6 bases not matched to a gene. CDR3 size: 15 residues.

The rearrangement links TRBV7-2 to TRBJ1-4; 7 positions match TRBD1. The CDR3 has 18 residues. V gave up 4 bases and J gave up 8 bases; unmatched junction bases: 19. The V gene's germline CDR1 is SGHTA and CDR2 FQGNSA. The CDR3 region is CASSSTGTAYRRMEKLFF. The CDR3 DNA reads TGTGCCAGCAGCTCAACCGGGACAGCGTATCGGCGAATGGAAAAACTGTTTTTT.

The rearrangement uses TRBV7-9 and TRBJ1-1, with 7 bases identical to TRBD1. Germline loops: CDR1 SEHNR, CDR2 FQNEAQ (reference sequence). There are 14 residues in the CDR3. After removal of 3 bases from V and 4 bases from J, the junction contained 5 bases not matched to a gene. CDR3 bases: TGTGCCAGCAGCTTCAGGGGGATTGTCACTGAAGCTTTCTTT. It specifies CASSFRGIVTEAFF.

With regard to this clone: Other DNA sequences within the sample encode an identical CDR3. The chain joins TRBV5-1 to TRBJ1-2; D unclear. Germline loops: CDR1 SGHRS, CDR2 YFSETQ. The length of the CDR3 is 13 residues. V was trimmed by 0 bases and J by 3 bases, leaving 6 bases between them. CDR3 amino acids: CASSLGQDYGYTF. For the CDR3, the DNA is TGCGCCAGCAGCTTGGGGCAGGACTATGGCTACACCTTC.

The chain is built from TRBV10-3 and TRBJ1-1; the D gene is possibly TRBD1 (5 bases). Germline CDR1 reads ENHRY; CDR2 reads SYGVKD. This CDR3 has 13 residues. V was trimmed by 4 bases and J by 6 bases, leaving 12 bases between them. In nucleotides, the CDR3 is TGTGCCATCAGTGGTTCGGGGGGAGCTGAAGCTTTCTTT. Translation gives CAISGSGGAEAFF.

The chain links TRBV5-1 to TRBJ1-2; 7 nucleotides agree with TRBD1. J lost 6 bases, V lost 4 bases, and 9 bases had no gene match. This CDR3 spans 14 amino acids. Germline V gives CDR1 SGHRS, CDR2 YFSETQ. CDR3 in DNA: TGCGCCAGCAGCAACGTAGGGGGCTCGGATGGCTACACCTTC. The encoded protein is CASSNVGGSDGYTF.

A note on this clone: At one of its ends the junction is not consistent with the germline gene, which may arise from a read error. J is TRBJ1-3 and V is TRBV6-4; TRBD1 is a possible D gene (6 bases). This CDR3 spans 14 amino acids. Looked up from germline, CDR1 is MRHNA and CDR2 is SNTAGT. In DNA form, the CDR3 reads TGCATCACCGGGGGGCATTGCTCTGGAAACACCATATATTTT. Residues: CITGGHCSGNTIYF.

This chain uses TRBV2 with TRBJ2-2; D is perhaps TRBD1 (5 bases). V lost 8 bases, J lost 3 bases, and 13 bases lay in between. Per germline, CDR1 SNHLY and CDR2 FYNNEI. The CDR3 spans 14 residues. The CDR3 nucleotides are TGTGCCAGCGGTCCTTCAGGGTACACCGGGGAGCTGTTTTTT. This codes for CASGPSGYTGELFF.

The J gene is TRBJ2-5, the V gene TRBV29-1, with 11 bases fitting TRBD1. There are 14 residues in the CDR3. V trimming: 3 bases; J trimming: 5 bases; junction bases outside the gene matches: 5. The germline V gene has CDR1 SQVTM and CDR2 ANQGSEA. CDR3 nucleotide sequence: TGCAGCGTTGATAGGACAGGGGGCAGGGAGACCCAGTACTTC. Protein: CSVDRTGGRETQYF. The full variable domain, completed using reference TRBV29-1 and TRBJ2-5, is SAVISQKPSRDICQRGTSLTIQCQVDSQVTMMFWYRQQPGQSLTLIATANQGSEATYESGFVIDKFPISRPNLTFSTLTVSNMSPEDSSIYLCSVDRTGGRETQYFGPGTRLLVL.

The chain joins TRBV11-1 to TRBJ2-7; TRBD1 matches 10 bases. The CDR3 totals 13 residues. From germline, CDR1 is SGHAT and CDR2 FQDESV (reference sequence). Germline trimming cut 3 bases from V and 7 bases from J; bases unmatched to any gene: 3. The CDR3, as DNA: TGTGCCAGCAGCTTCGGGACAGGGGTGGAGCAGTACTTC. Its protein is CASSFGTGVEQYF.

V is TRBV2 and J is TRBJ1-5; 8 nucleotides line up with TRBD1. This CDR3 region has 16 residues. From germline, CDR1 is SNHLY and CDR2 FYNNEI. The V and J ends lost 8 bases and 1 base, in that order; junction bases with no gene match: 10. The CDR3 DNA sequence: TGTGCCAGCGACTTAGGACGGACAGGGAGCAATCAGCCCCAGCATTTT. Its translation is CASDLGRTGSNQPQHF.

The chain combines TRBV11-3 with TRBJ2-7, with a weak D call TRBD2 (5 bases). The CDR3 length is 14 residues. V gave up 4 bases and J gave up 3 bases, with 13 bases separating them. Germline V gene sequence: CDR1 SGHNT, CDR2 YENEEA. The CDR3 DNA reads TGTGCCAGCAGCTCCGGAGGAGAGGGCTACGAGCAGTACTTC. Residues: CASSSGGEGYEQYF.

The chain carries TRBV5-4 and TRBJ1-2; D may be TRBD1 (5 bases). Trimming removed 0 bases from V and 0 bases from J, with 9 bases in between. The CDR3 totals 15 residues. Germline V gene lookup returns CDR1 SGHNT and CDR2 YYREEE (reference sequence). CDR3 sequence reads: CASSLADRTNYGYTF. The CDR3 DNA reads TGTGCCAGCAGCTTGGCCGACAGAACTAACTATGGCTACACCTTC.

The rearrangement joins TRBV4-1 to TRBJ1-4; the match to TRBD1 covers 7 bases. The length of the CDR3 is 15 residues. Germline V gives CDR1 MGHRA, CDR2 YSYEKL. J lost 7 bases, V lost 4 bases, and 9 bases had no gene match. The DNA for the CDR3 is TGCGCCAGCAGCCCAAGCAGGGGGAGCTTTGAAAAACTGTTTTTT. Its protein is CASSPSRGSFEKLFF.

The chain employs TRBV7-6 and TRBJ1-5; 8 nucleotides line up with TRBD1. This CDR3 has 15 amino acids. Germline values: CDR1 SGHVS, CDR2 FNYEAQ. Germline trimming cut 5 bases from V and 2 bases from J; bases unmatched to any gene: 5. For the CDR3, the DNA is TGTGCCAGCAGCGCTTCGACAGGGGGCAATCAGCCCCAGCATTTT. Its protein product is CASSASTGGNQPQHF.

The gene calls are TRBV6-6 and TRBJ1-1, with D unresolved. Trimming removed 2 bases at V and 4 bases at J, with 8 bases between. This CDR3 has 13 amino acids. The germline V gene encodes CDR1 MNHNY and CDR2 SVGAGI (reference sequence). The CDR3 reads CASSYERSTEAFF. The CDR3 DNA is TGTGCCAGCAGTTACGAGCGAAGCACTGAAGCTTTCTTT.

The rearrangement links TRBV7-2 to TRBJ1-1, with TRBD1 identical over 8 bases. The CDR3 length is 15 residues. Germline V gives CDR1 SGHTA, CDR2 FQGNSA. The trim removed 5 bases at V and 1 base at J, leaving 6 bases unmatched. CDR3 protein: CASSPPGTGNTEAFF. The CDR3 DNA is TGTGCCAGCAGCCCTCCCGGGACAGGGAACACTGAAGCTTTCTTT.

V usage is TRBV7-7 and J usage is TRBJ2-2, with D perhaps matching TRBD2 (5 bases). This CDR3 region has 16 residues. From germline, CDR1 is SSHAT and CDR2 FNYEAQ (reference sequence). Trimming stripped 5 bases from V and 7 bases from J, with 20 bases between. The CDR3 region has the DNA TGTGCCAGCAGCCCAACGAGAGAGAGAGGGATCGGGGAGCTGTTTTTT. Its protein is CASSPTRERGIGELFF.

The V call is TRBV29-1, the J call TRBJ1-1, with D perhaps matching TRBD1 (6 bases). CDR3 length: 11 residues. V lost 4 bases and J lost 5, with 8 bases in between. Germline CDR1 reads SQVTM; CDR2 reads ANQGSEA. The CDR3 DNA sequence: TGCAGCGTTGGGCAGGGGACTGAAGCTTTCTTT. It translates to CSVGQGTEAFF.

Regarding this clone: Sequence at one end of the junction differs from germline and may be a read error. The same CDR3 arises from other DNA sequences in this sample as well. CDR3 nucleotides: TGCGCCAGCAGGATAGCGGGGGGACAAGAAACCCAGTACTTC. It is translated as CASRIAGGQETQYF. This rearrangement joins TRBV4-1 to TRBJ2-5, with 10 bases lining up with TRBD2. The CDR3 consists of 14 residues. CDR1 and CDR2 (germline): MGHRA, YSYEKL.

V gene TRBV5-1 combines with J gene TRBJ2-1, with 8 positions matching TRBD1. The V gene end was trimmed by 4 bases and the J gene end by 7 bases; junction bases not matched to a gene: 10. CDR3 length: 15 residues. Germline V gene lookup returns CDR1 SGHRS and CDR2 YFSETQ. The CDR3 reads CASSQSSDRVNEQFF. In DNA, the CDR3 is TGCGCCAGCAGCCAGTCATCGGACAGGGTTAATGAGCAGTTCTTC.

This sequence joins TRBV2 and TRBJ2-2; perhaps TRBD2 as D (5 bases). In germline, CDR1 is SNHLY, CDR2 FYNNEI. V lost 1 base and J 6 bases, leaving 9 bases between the germline ends. The CDR3 has 14 residues. The CDR3 DNA is TGTGCCAGCAGTGAAGGGATACTAGCCGGGGAGCTGTTTTTT. It specifies CASSEGILAGELFF. Full variable domain (missing parts from reference TRBV2 and TRBJ2-2): EPEVTQTPSHQVTQMGQEVILRCVPISNHLYFYWYRQILGQKVEFLVSFYNNEISEKSEIFDDQFSVERPDGSNFTLKIRSTKLEDSAMYFCASSEGILAGELFFGEGSRLTVL.

This sequence joins TRBV7-9 and TRBJ2-5, with D perhaps TRBD2 (5 bases). With 6 bases removed from V and 5 bases from J, the gap between germline ends came to 10 bases. Germline V gene sequence: CDR1 SEHNR, CDR2 FQNEAQ (reference sequence). The CDR3 consists of 12 residues. The CDR3 loop reads CASSPGMETQYF. The CDR3 DNA reads as TGTGCCAGCAGTCCGGGAATGGAGACCCAGTACTTC.

The gene calls are TRBV27 and TRBJ1-5; 8 bases line up with TRBD1. CDR3 length equals 15 residues. Germline assignment: CDR1 MNHEY and CDR2 SMNVEV (reference sequence). V was clipped by 4 bases and J by 4 bases; unmatched bases: 6. The CDR3 DNA is TGTGCCAGCAGTTCGGGACAGGTTTCTAATCAGCCCCAGCATTTT. Protein sequence: CASSSGQVSNQPQHF.

The rearrangement uses TRBV18 and TRBJ2-7, with unresolved D. Trimming removed 6 bases at V and 5 bases at J, with 20 bases between. This CDR3 has 15 amino acids. The germline V gene has CDR1 KGHSH and CDR2 LQKENI. The CDR3 DNA follows: TGTGCCAGCTCTCCGAGCCCCGAGGTTAGCCACGAGCAGTACTTC. Translated, it gives CASSPSPEVSHEQYF.

J is TRBJ2-1 and V is TRBV5-1, with TRBD1 matching over 9 bases. Unmatched junction bases numbered 6, after V lost 4 bases and J lost 4 bases. The CDR3 covers 15 residues. Per germline, CDR1 SGHRS and CDR2 YFSETQ. The CDR3 DNA follows: TGCGCCAGCAGCCCCGGACAGGGGAGTTACAATGAGCAGTTCTTC. Translated: CASSPGQGSYNEQFF.

The chain joins TRBV5-4 to TRBJ2-1, with TRBD1 matching 7 bases. This CDR3 region has 15 residues. Germline V lookup: CDR1 SGHNT, CDR2 YYREEE (reference sequence). V lost 5 bases, J lost 3 bases, and 8 bases stayed unmatched. This CDR3 is CASSLGQEIYNEQFF. CDR3 coding DNA: TGTGCCAGCAGTCTCGGACAGGAGATCTACAATGAGCAGTTCTTC.

The gene calls are TRBV7-9 and TRBJ1-1; D remains ambiguous. Germline CDR1 SEHNR, CDR2 FQNEAQ (reference sequence). Trimming took off 5 bases at V and 6 bases at J, with 7 bases between the two ends. This CDR3 is built from 11 residues. The CDR3 protein is CASSLIAEAFF. CDR3 coding DNA: TGTGCCAGCAGCCTCATAGCTGAAGCTTTCTTT.

This chain joins TRBV19 and TRBJ2-6, with D maybe TRBD2 (6 bases). V lost 7 bases and J 0 bases, leaving 13 bases between the germline ends. Germline assignment: CDR1 LNHDA and CDR2 SQIVND (reference sequence). CDR3 length: 16 residues. CDR3 residues: CASTYGDSSGANVLTF. CDR3 bases: TGTGCCAGTACGTATGGGGACTCCTCTGGGGCCAACGTCCTGACTTTC. Looking up the rest from reference TRBV19 and TRBJ2-6 gives the full variable domain: DGGITQSPKYLFRKEGQNVTLSCEQNLNHDAMYWYRQDPGQGLRLIYYSQIVNDFQKGDIAEGYSVSREKKESFPLTVTSAQKNPTAFYLCASTYGDSSGANVLTFGAGSRLTVL.

In nucleotides, the CDR3 is TGTGCCAGCAGCCCGCGACAGGATGAAGCTTTCTTT. Translation: CASSPRQDEAFF. The chain links TRBV11-3 to TRBJ1-1, with D possibly being TRBD1 (6 bases). The CDR3 covers 12 residues. Trimming left V 5 bases short and J 7 bases short, with 11 bases between. Germline assignment: CDR1 SGHNT and CDR2 YENEEA.